A selection of T cell receptor beta chains follows, all from one sample in a study of CD8+CD57+ T cells in acquired aplastic anemia. TCRdb used MiXCR to reprocess the reads, holding one entry per CDR3 protein. Among more than 150,000 distinct CDR3 sequences, under 55% were seen once, and the ten largest hold over 7.5%. Material: sorted CD4+, CD8+, or CD8+CD57+ T cells (not recorded which) from PBMCs. These receptors originate from a human donor with aplastic anemia. Both conserved end residues are part of each CDR3. D genes are given only for firm matches. Rows may omit the clone size; those that give it use once, few, many or a size class.

TGTGCCATCAGAGGACTGGGAGTGAACACTGAAGCTTTCTTT	CAIRGLGVNTEAFF	TRBV10-3	TRBJ1-1	few	-
TGTGCCAGTAGTATGATAGGACAGGGGCAAGAGACCCAGTACTTC	CASSMIGQGQETQYF	TRBV19	TRBJ2-5	-	TRBD1
TGTGCCAGCAGCTCGCACCAGCAAACAGGGGTTGGGAAGCCCCAGCATTTT	CASSSHQQTGVGKPQHF	TRBV11-1	TRBJ1-5	once	TRBD1
TGTGCCCCAGGACAGCCGAACACTGAAGCTTTCTTT	CAPGQPNTEAFF	TRBV24-1	TRBJ1-1	-	-
TGTGCCAGCAGCTTAGTCGAGATGGAGACCCAGTTCTTC	CASSLVEMETQFF	TRBV7-2	TRBJ2-1	-	-
TGCGCCAGCAGCAAGTGGGGGGAGAGCAATCAGCCCCAGCATTTT	CASSKWGESNQPQHF	TRBV4-1	TRBJ1-5	many	-
TGTGCCAGCAGCCGAGCTTACAGGGGTAGGGGCACCGGGGAGCTGTTTTTT	CASSRAYRGRGTGELFF	TRBV12-3/TRBV12-4	TRBJ2-2	-	TRBD1
TGCAGTGCCTCCGGTCCTTGGTCGGGGGCCAACGTCCTGACTTTC	CSASGPWSGANVLTF	TRBV20-1	TRBJ2-6	-	-
TGTGCCAGTAGGACCCTAGGAGGGAAGGAGCAGTTCTTC	CASRTLGGKEQFF	TRBV19	TRBJ2-1	-	-
TGTGCCAGCAGCTACCAGGAAGGCTACGAGCAGTACTTC	CASSYQEGYEQYF	TRBV7-3	TRBJ2-7	-	-
TGTGCCAGCAGCCCTCTAGGGCAGGGCGGGGAGCTGTTTTTT	CASSPLGQGGELFF	TRBV7-3	TRBJ2-2	many	-
TGTGCCAGCAGCTCGACACCGAACACCGGGGAGCTGTTTTTT	CASSSTPNTGELFF	TRBV11-1	TRBJ2-2	-	-
TGTGCCTGGTCCCGGGAGATAAGTCAGCCCCAGCATTTT	CAWSREISQPQHF	TRBV30	TRBJ1-5	few	-
TGTGCCAGCAGCTTGGAAGAGACCCAGTACTTC	CASSLEETQYF	TRBV12-3/TRBV12-4	TRBJ2-5	many	-
TGTGCCATCAGTGAGCTTACCTACAATGAGCAGTTCTTC	CAISELTYNEQFF	TRBV10-3	TRBJ2-1	few	-
TGCAGTGCCCTTTTCGGGGCAGGGGATGGCTACACCTTC	CSALFGAGDGYTF	TRBV20-1	TRBJ1-2	few	-
TGTGCCAGCAGCCGAATGGGACAGGGCTTTAACTATGGCTACACCTTC	CASSRMGQGFNYGYTF	TRBV5-6	TRBJ1-2	-	TRBD1
TGTGCCACCAGTCCGGGACTTGGAGGGGGCACAGATACGCAGTATTTT	CATSPGLGGGTDTQYF	TRBV24-1	TRBJ2-3	few	-
TGCAGTGCCACAAGGGAGGGGATCTTCACAGATACGCAGTATTTT	CSATREGIFTDTQYF	TRBV20-1	TRBJ2-3	many	TRBD2
TGTGCCAGCAGCTTAAAGTGGGCTATAGATGAAAAACTGTTTTTT	CASSLKWAIDEKLFF	TRBV7-8	TRBJ1-4	few	-
TGTGCCAGCACCCTAGGGAGTAACTATGGCTACACCTTC	CASTLGSNYGYTF	TRBV28	TRBJ1-2	-	-
TGTGCCGGCAGTTACGCCCGGACTAGCGGGGCTTACTACGAGCAGTACTTC	CAGSYARTSGAYYEQYF	TRBV6-2/TRBV6-3	TRBJ2-7	-	TRBD2
TGTGCCAGCAGTGAACCGACCGAGGACATAGGAGGTGGAGGCTACACCTTC	CASSEPTEDIGGGGYTF	TRBV25-1	TRBJ1-2	few	-
TGTGCCACCAGTGATGTCGGTCAGCCCCAGCATTTT	CATSDVGQPQHF	TRBV24-1	TRBJ1-5	-	-